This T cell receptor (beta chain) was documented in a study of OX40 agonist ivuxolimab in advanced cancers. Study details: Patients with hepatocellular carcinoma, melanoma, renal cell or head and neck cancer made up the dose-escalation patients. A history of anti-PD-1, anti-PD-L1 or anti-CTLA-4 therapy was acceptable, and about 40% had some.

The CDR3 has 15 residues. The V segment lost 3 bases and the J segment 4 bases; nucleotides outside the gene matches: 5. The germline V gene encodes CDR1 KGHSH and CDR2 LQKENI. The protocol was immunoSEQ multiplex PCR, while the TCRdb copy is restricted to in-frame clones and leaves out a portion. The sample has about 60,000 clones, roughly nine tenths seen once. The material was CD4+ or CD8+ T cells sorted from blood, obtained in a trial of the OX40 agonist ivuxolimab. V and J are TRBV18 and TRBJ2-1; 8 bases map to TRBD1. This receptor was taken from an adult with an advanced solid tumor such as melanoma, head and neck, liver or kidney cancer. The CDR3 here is CASSPPGQEYNEQFF. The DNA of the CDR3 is TGTGCCAGCTCACCGCCGGGACAGGAGTACAATGAGCAGTTCTTC. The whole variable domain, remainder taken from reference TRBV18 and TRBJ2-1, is NAGVMQNPRHLVRRRGQEARLRCSPMKGHSHVYWYRQLPEEGLKFMVYLQKENIIDESGMPKERFSAEFPKEGPSILRIQQVVRGDSAAYFCASSPPGQEYNEQFFGPGTRLTVL.